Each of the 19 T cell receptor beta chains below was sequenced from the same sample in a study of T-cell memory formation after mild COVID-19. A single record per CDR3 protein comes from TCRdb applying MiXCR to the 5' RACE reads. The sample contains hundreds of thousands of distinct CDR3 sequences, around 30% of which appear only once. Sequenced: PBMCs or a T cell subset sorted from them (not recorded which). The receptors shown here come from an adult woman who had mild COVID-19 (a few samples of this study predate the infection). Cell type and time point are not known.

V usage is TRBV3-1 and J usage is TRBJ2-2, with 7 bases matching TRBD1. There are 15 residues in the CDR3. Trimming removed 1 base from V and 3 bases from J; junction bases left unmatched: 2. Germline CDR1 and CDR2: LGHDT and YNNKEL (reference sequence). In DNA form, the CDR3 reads TGTGCCAGCAGCCAAGGCACAGGGGACACCGGGGAGCTGTTTTTT. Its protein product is CASSQGTGDTGELFF.

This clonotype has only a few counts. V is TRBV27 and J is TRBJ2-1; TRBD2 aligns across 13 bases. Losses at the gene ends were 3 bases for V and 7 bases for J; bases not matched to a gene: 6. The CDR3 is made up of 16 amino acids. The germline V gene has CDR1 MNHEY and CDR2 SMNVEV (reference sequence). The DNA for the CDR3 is TGTGCCAGCAGTTTCGGACTAGCGGGAGTCAGAAATGAGCAGTTCTTC. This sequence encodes CASSFGLAGVRNEQFF.

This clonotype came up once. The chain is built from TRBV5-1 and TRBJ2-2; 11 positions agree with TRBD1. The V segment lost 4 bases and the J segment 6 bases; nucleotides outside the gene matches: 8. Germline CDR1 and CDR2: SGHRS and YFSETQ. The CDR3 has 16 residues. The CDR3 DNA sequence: TGCGCCAGCAGCCCATGGACAGGGGGCGCTTCCGGGGAGCTGTTTTTT. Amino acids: CASSPWTGGASGELFF. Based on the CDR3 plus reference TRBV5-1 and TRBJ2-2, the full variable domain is KAGVTQTPRYLIKTRGQQVTLSCSPISGHRSVSWYQQTPGQGLQFLFEYFSETQRNKGNFPGRFSGRQFSNSRSEMNVSTLELGDSALYLCASSPWTGGASGELFFGEGSRLTVL.

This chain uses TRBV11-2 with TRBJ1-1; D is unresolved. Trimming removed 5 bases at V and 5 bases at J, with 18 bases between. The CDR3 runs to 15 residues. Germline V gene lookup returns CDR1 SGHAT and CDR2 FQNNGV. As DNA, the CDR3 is TGTGCCAGCAGCCAAGTGAACGGGCTGAGGACTGAAGCTTTCTTT. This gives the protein CASSQVNGLRTEAFF.

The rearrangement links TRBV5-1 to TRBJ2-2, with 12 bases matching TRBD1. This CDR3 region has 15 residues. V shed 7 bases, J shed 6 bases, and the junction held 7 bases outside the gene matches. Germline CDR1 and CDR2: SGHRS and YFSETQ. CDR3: CASHGGQGASGELFF. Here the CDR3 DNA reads TGCGCCAGCCACGGGGGACAGGGGGCTTCCGGGGAGCTGTTTTTT.

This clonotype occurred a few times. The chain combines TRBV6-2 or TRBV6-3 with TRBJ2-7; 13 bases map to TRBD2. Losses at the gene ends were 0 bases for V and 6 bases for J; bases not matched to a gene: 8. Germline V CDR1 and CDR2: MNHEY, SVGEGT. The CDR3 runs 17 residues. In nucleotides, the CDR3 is TGTGCCAGCAGTTACTCAAGGACTAGCGGGAGTAAGGGCGAGCAGTACTTC. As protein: CASSYSRTSGSKGEQYF.

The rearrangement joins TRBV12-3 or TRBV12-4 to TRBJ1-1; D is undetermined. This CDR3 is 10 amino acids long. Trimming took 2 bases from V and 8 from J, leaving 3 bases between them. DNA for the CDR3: TGTGCCAGCAGTTTAAGGGAAGCTTTCTTT. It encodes CASSLREAFF.

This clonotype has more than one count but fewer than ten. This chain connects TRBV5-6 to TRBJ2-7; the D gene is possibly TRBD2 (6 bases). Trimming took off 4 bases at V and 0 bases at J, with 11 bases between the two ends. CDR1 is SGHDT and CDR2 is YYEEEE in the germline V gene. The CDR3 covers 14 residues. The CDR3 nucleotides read TGTGCCAGCAGCCAGGACGGGAGCTCCTACGAGCAGTACTTC. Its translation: CASSQDGSSYEQYF.

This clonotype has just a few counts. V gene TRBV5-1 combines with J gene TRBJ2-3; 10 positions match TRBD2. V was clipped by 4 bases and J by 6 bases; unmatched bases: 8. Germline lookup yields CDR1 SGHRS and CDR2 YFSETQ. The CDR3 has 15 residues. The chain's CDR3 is CASSPERGGRDTQYF. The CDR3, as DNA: TGCGCCAGCAGCCCTGAGCGGGGGGGCCGCGATACGCAGTATTTT.

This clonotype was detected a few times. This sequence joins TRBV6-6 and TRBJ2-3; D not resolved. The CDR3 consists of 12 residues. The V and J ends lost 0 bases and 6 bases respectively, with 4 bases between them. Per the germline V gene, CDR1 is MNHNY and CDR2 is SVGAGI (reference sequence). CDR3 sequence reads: CASSYSRDTQYF. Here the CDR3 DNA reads TGTGCCAGCAGTTACTCGAGGGATACGCAGTATTTT.

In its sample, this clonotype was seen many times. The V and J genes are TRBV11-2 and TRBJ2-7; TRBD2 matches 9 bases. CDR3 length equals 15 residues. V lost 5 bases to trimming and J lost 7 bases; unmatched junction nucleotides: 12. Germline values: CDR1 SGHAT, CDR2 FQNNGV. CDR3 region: CASSPRLAVTGEQYF. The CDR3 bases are TGTGCCAGCAGCCCAAGACTAGCGGTCACGGGGGAGCAGTACTTC.

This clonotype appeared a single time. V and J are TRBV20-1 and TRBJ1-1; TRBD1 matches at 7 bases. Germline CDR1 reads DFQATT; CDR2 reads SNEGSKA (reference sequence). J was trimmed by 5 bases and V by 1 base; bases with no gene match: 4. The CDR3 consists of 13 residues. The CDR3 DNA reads TGCAGTGCTAGAGTCAGGGGGGGAACTGAAGCTTTCTTT. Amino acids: CSARVRGGTEAFF.

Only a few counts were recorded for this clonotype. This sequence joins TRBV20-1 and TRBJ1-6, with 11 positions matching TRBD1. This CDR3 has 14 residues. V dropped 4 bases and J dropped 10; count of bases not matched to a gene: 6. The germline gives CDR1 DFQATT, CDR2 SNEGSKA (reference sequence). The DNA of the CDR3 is TGCAGTGCTACCCGGACAGGGGGCGCCTCACCCCTCCACTTT. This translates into CSATRTGGASPLHF.

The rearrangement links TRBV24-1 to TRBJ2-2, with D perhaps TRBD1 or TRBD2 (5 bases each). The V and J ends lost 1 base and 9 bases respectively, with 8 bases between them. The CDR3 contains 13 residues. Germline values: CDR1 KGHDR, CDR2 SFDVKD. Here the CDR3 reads CATSDFGDRELFF. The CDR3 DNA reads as TGTGCCACCAGTGATTTCGGGGACCGGGAGCTGTTTTTT.

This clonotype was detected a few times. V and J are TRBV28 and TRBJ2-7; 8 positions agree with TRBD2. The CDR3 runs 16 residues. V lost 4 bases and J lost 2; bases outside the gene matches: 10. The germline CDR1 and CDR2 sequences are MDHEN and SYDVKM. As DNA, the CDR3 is TGTGCCAGCAGTTCCCGAAGGACTAGCATAGCCTACGAGCAGTACTTC. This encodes CASSSRRTSIAYEQYF.

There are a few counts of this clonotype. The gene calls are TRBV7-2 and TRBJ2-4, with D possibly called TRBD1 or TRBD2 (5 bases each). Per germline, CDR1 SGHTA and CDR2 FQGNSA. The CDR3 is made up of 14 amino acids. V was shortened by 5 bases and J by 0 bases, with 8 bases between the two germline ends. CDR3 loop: CASSRDVAKNIQYF. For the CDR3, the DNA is TGTGCCAGCAGCCGGGACGTAGCCAAAAACATTCAGTACTTC.

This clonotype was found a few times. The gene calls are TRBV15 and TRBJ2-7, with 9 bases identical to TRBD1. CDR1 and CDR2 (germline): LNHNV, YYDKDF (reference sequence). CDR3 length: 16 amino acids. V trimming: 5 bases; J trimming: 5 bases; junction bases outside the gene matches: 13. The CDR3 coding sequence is TGTGCCACCAGCGGTGATGGTACAGGGGGCCGGAACGAGCAGTACTTC. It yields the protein CATSGDGTGGRNEQYF. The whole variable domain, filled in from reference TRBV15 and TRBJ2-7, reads DAMVIQNPRYQVTQFGKPVTLSCSQTLNHNVMYWYQQKSSQAPKLLFHYYDKDFNNEADTPDNFQSRRPNTSFCFLDIRSPGLGDTAMYLCATSGDGTGGRNEQYFGPGTRLTVT.

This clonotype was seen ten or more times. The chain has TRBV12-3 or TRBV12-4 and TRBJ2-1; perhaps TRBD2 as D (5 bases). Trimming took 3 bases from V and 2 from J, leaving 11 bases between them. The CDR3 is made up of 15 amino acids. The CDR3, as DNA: TGTGCCAGCAGTTTTCGGCGGACTCCCTACAATGAGCAGTTCTTC. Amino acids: CASSFRRTPYNEQFF.

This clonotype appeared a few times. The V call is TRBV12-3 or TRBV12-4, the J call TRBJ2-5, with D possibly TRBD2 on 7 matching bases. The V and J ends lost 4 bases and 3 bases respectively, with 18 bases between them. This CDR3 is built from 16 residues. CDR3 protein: CASSSSGGPPKETQYF. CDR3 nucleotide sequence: TGTGCCAGCAGTTCCTCGGGGGGCCCGCCCAAAGAGACCCAGTACTTC.